The 10 T cell receptor beta chains below come from one sample, sequenced in a study of identical twins. MiXCR was run by TCRdb on the 5' RACE reads, yielding one entry per CDR3 protein. The profile covers around 200,000 distinct CDR3 sequences, with around 10% appearing a single time and 5.1% taken by the ten largest. Sequencing was performed on memory (CD45RO+) T cells sorted from blood. These receptors were obtained from a woman under 30 in good health.

This clonotype was picked up a small number of times. This chain joins TRBV27 and TRBJ1-1; 7 nucleotides match TRBD1. Trimming removed 4 bases from V and 10 bases from J; junction bases left unmatched: 6. Germline V lookup: CDR1 MNHEY, CDR2 SMNVEV (reference sequence). This CDR3 contains 12 residues. CDR3 bases: TGTGCCAGCAGTTCCACCAGGGGGGGAGCTTTCTTT. Amino acid sequence: CASSSTRGGAFF.

This clonotype was recorded many times. Compared with germline, one end of the junction differs, possibly owing to a read error. The V gene is TRBV12-3 or TRBV12-4, the J gene TRBJ2-7; 9 nucleotides align to TRBD1. CDR3 length: 13 residues. CDR3: CASSLEPGQGENF. CDR3 sequence (DNA): TGTGCCAGCAGTTTAGAGCCGGGACAGGGAGAAAACTTC.

This clonotype was picked up a small number of times. The rearrangement uses TRBV20-1 and TRBJ1-2; a weak D match, TRBD1 (6 bases). The length of the CDR3 is 13 residues. Per the germline V gene, CDR1 is DFQATT and CDR2 is SNEGSKA (reference sequence). The germline V and J ends were trimmed by 3 bases and 2 bases, with 10 bases remaining between them. DNA for the CDR3: TGCAGTGCTAGGGGGGCGGGCAACTATGGCTACACCTTC. Translation: CSARGAGNYGYTF.

This chain links TRBV20-1 with TRBJ2-3; TRBD2 matches at 8 bases. The CDR3 loop spans 17 amino acids. The J segment lost 6 bases and the V segment lost 2 bases, leaving 16 bases of the junction unmatched. CDR1 and CDR2 from the germline V gene are DFQATT and SNEGSKA (reference sequence). CDR3 DNA: TGCAGTGCTAGAAACGGGGCCCCCCGGGGGGGAATTGATACGCAGTATTTT. Protein: CSARNGAPRGGIDTQYF.

In this sample, this clonotype turned up many times. The chain couples TRBV10-3 to TRBJ1-2; D is ambiguous. This CDR3 contains 11 residues. Trimming removed 10 bases from V and 5 bases from J, with 11 bases in between. The V gene's germline CDR1 is ENHRY and CDR2 SYGVKD. The CDR3 sequence: CATALGYGYTF. CDR3 nucleotide sequence: TGTGCCACAGCGCTGGGATATGGCTACACCTTC.

With respect to this clonotype: One end of the junction does not line up with germline, which may come from a read error. The chain recombines TRBV6-5 with TRBJ1-1; D may be TRBD1 (6 bases). The length of the CDR3 is 14 residues. Germline CDR1 reads MNHEY; CDR2 reads SVGAGI. CDR3 sequence (DNA): TGTGCCAGCAATTACGGGGGCCAGAACACTGAAGCTTTCTTT. It codes for CASNYGGQNTEAFF.

This clonotype showed up many times. V usage is TRBV29-1 and J usage is TRBJ2-1, with 8 bases that match TRBD1. The CDR3 length is 14 residues. The germline V gene encodes CDR1 SQVTM and CDR2 ANQGSEA. V gave up 8 bases and J gave up 5 bases; unmatched junction bases: 11. CDR3 DNA sequence: TGCAGCATGATACGGACAGGGCAGAACAATGAGCAGTTCTTC. Its protein is CSMIRTGQNNEQFF.

This clonotype has ten or more counts. The chain uses TRBV7-6 and TRBJ2-3; no reliable D call. Trimming left V 4 bases short and J 2 bases short, with 7 bases between. The germline gives CDR1 SGHVS, CDR2 FNYEAQ. This CDR3 is built from 13 residues. DNA of the CDR3: TGTGCCAGCAGCTACGACACCACAGATACGCAGTATTTT. This encodes CASSYDTTDTQYF.

The chain joins TRBV19 to TRBJ2-2, with D possibly TRBD1 on 6 matching bases. The CDR3 runs to 17 residues. Trimming took off 5 bases at V and 6 bases at J, with 22 bases between the two ends. CDR1 LNHDA and CDR2 SQIVND come from the germline V gene (reference sequence). The CDR3 sequence is CASSLQFGRGSPGELFF. The DNA of the CDR3 is TGTGCCAGTAGTTTGCAGTTTGGCAGGGGAAGTCCCGGGGAGCTGTTTTTT.

This clonotype has at least ten counts. The J gene is TRBJ2-7, the V gene TRBV7-2; D is ambiguous. The germline V gene encodes CDR1 SGHTA and CDR2 FQGNSA. The CDR3 covers 15 residues. Trimming pared 5 bases from V and 4 bases from J, leaving 18 bases between. The CDR3 here is CASSKTQGILYEQYF. CDR3 sequence (DNA): TGTGCCAGCAGCAAAACCCAAGGGATTTTATACGAGCAGTACTTC.